These 32 T cell receptor beta chains share one sample of origin, sequenced in a study of human T cells and chemical hapten exposure. MiXCR, run by TCRdb on the RACE reads, gives a single entry per CDR3 protein. The profile covers approximately 69,000 distinct CDR3 sequences, with approximately 10% appearing a single time and about 6.9% taken by the ten largest. Time point here: patch test 2, 6 weeks after DPC sensitization. Treatment specified: therapeutic diphenylcyclopropenone sensitization with weekly scalp DPC. The sequencing here drew on whole blood, taken in connection with sensitization to the hapten diphenylcyclopropenone (DPC). The receptors derive from a woman aged 45-65 years with alopecia areata. Some clones in this sample may be carry-over from other donors' samples.

V and J are TRBV10-3 and TRBJ1-1; no clear D gene. Trimming removed 4 bases from V and 8 bases from J, with 8 bases in between. Germline CDR1 is ENHRY and CDR2 is SYGVKD. CDR3 length equals 11 residues. The CDR3 DNA reads TGTGCCATCAGTGGTGGGCACGAAGCTTTCTTT. Translation: CAISGGHEAFF.

This chain links TRBV19 with TRBJ2-1; the D is unclear. Per germline, CDR1 LNHDA and CDR2 SQIVND (reference sequence). The CDR3 totals 16 residues. V was pared by 1 base and J by 1 base, with 11 bases between. The CDR3 coding sequence is TGTGCCAGTAGTATAGGACTGCAGCTTTCCTACAATGAGCAGTTCTTC. Translation gives CASSIGLQLSYNEQFF.

This clonotype was counted ten times or more. This sequence joins TRBV7-8 and TRBJ2-4; TRBD2 aligns across 9 bases. From germline, CDR1 is SGHVS and CDR2 FQNEAQ. The V segment lost 1 base and the J segment 0 bases; nucleotides outside the gene matches: 10. The CDR3 covers 19 residues. DNA of the CDR3: TGTGCCAGCAGCTTAGGGGACGGGACTAGCTTGTCAGCCAAAAACATTCAGTACTTC. Residues: CASSLGDGTSLSAKNIQYF.

The chain couples TRBV19 to TRBJ2-2; D may be TRBD1 or TRBD2 (5 bases each). V dropped 6 bases and J dropped 7 bases, with 12 bases sitting between them. The CDR3 has 13 amino acids. Germline values: CDR1 LNHDA, CDR2 SQIVND (reference sequence). The CDR3 DNA reads TGTGCCAGTAGAGTAGGGACGATCGGGGAGCTGTTTTTT. As protein: CASRVGTIGELFF.

This clonotype was detected many times. The V gene is TRBV6-5, the J gene TRBJ1-2; D is unresolved. This CDR3 comprises 13 residues. Trimming pared 5 bases from V and 5 bases from J, leaving 12 bases between. Germline values: CDR1 MNHEY, CDR2 SVGAGI. The CDR3 region is CASSGRHGYGYTF. CDR3 coding DNA: TGTGCCAGCAGTGGACGACACGGGTATGGCTACACCTTC.

This clonotype was observed many times. The chain has TRBV6-6 and TRBJ1-5; TRBD1 matches 7 bases. There are 15 residues in the CDR3. V was pared by 7 bases and J by 3 bases, with 9 bases of the junction left unmatched. Germline CDR1 and CDR2: MNHNY and SVGAGI (reference sequence). The CDR3 coding sequence is TGTGCCAGCAACGAACGGGGGACAGACAATCAGCCCCAGCATTTT. This gives the protein CASNERGTDNQPQHF.

In its sample, this clonotype was seen many times. This chain links TRBV10-1 with TRBJ1-3; the D is unclear. The V and J ends lost 6 bases and 0 bases respectively, with 9 bases between them. This CDR3 is built from 14 residues. In germline, CDR1 is WNHNN, CDR2 SYGVQD (reference sequence). The CDR3 sequence is CASSATGSGNTIYF. Here the CDR3 DNA reads TGCGCCAGCAGCGCGACCGGCTCTGGAAACACCATATATTTT.

This clonotype was seen ten or more times. This rearrangement joins TRBV5-1 to TRBJ2-5, with TRBD1 identical over 10 bases. The germline gives CDR1 SGHRS, CDR2 YFSETQ. CDR3 length: 15 residues. J gave up 3 bases and V 0 bases, and 2 bases lay outside the gene matches. As DNA, the CDR3 is TGCGCCAGCAGCTTGGATGGGACAGGGGAAGAGACCCAGTACTTC. Its protein is CASSLDGTGEETQYF.

This clonotype was detected ten times or more. This rearrangement joins TRBV7-9 to TRBJ2-5; 13 nucleotides align to TRBD2. Germline loops: CDR1 SEHNR, CDR2 FQNEAQ (reference sequence). The CDR3 has 19 residues. J gave up 4 bases and V 3 bases, and 14 bases lay outside the gene matches. In nucleotides, the CDR3 is TGTGCCAGCAGCTTGCGTCATGGGACTAGCGGGATGGGGCGAGAGACCCAGTACTTC. It encodes CASSLRHGTSGMGRETQYF. Combining the CDR3 with reference TRBV7-9 and TRBJ2-5 gives the whole variable domain DTGVSQNPRHKITKRGQNVTFRCDPISEHNRLYWYRQTLGQGPEFLTYFQNEAQLEKSRLLSDRFSAERPKGSFSTLEIQRTEQGDSAMYLCASSLRHGTSGMGRETQYFGPGTRLLVL.

This clonotype was observed many times. The gene calls are TRBV29-1 and TRBJ1-1, with D unclear. This CDR3 is built from 11 residues. Trimming cost V 3 bases and J 4 bases, with 6 bases left between them. Germline CDR1 SQVTM, CDR2 ANQGSEA. The CDR3 loop reads CSVEAGTEAFF. CDR3 in DNA: TGCAGCGTTGAGGCAGGCACTGAAGCTTTCTTT.

In its sample, this clonotype was seen many times. This chain connects TRBV9 to TRBJ2-7; the match to TRBD1 covers 9 bases. Trimming took 4 bases from V and 1 from J; bases not matched to a gene: 3. The CDR3 extends over 14 amino acids. Germline loops: CDR1 SGDLS, CDR2 YYNGEE. The CDR3: CASSFGTGSYEQYF. The CDR3, as DNA: TGTGCCAGCAGCTTTGGGACAGGGTCCTACGAGCAGTACTTC. The whole variable domain, remainder taken from reference TRBV9 and TRBJ2-7, is DSGVTQTPKHLITATGQRVTLRCSPRSGDLSVYWYQQSLDQGLQFLIQYYNGEERAKGNILERFSAQQFPDLHSELNLSSLELGDSALYFCASSFGTGSYEQYFGPGTRLTVT.

This clonotype was counted ten times or more. J is TRBJ1-4 and V is TRBV12-3 or TRBV12-4; 7 bases map to TRBD1. V shed 3 bases and J 6 bases; nucleotides not matched to a gene: 1. The CDR3 contains 13 residues. The CDR3 sequence is CASSFDRDEKLFF. The CDR3, as DNA: TGTGCCAGCAGTTTTGACAGGGATGAAAAACTGTTTTTT.

The rearrangement joins TRBV11-2 to TRBJ1-6, with TRBD1 as a possible D gene (5 bases). Germline V lookup: CDR1 SGHAT, CDR2 FQNNGV. CDR3 length equals 12 residues. V lost 8 bases and J lost 7, with 9 bases in between. CDR3 loop: CASGTVNSPLHF. The CDR3 nucleotides are TGTGCCAGCGGGACCGTGAATTCACCCCTCCACTTT.

J is TRBJ2-1 and V is TRBV20-1, with 7 nucleotides matching TRBD2. The CDR3 totals 11 residues. Germline V gene lookup returns CDR1 DFQATT and CDR2 SNEGSKA (reference sequence). V lost 6 bases, J lost 9 bases, and 5 bases stayed unmatched. The CDR3 reads CSAGRGSEQFF. The CDR3 coding sequence is TGCAGTGCGGGGCGGGGGAGTGAGCAGTTCTTC.

The J gene is TRBJ1-5, the V gene TRBV6-5; TRBD1 aligns across 7 bases. Trimming cost V 8 bases and J 5 bases; bases outside gene matches: 6. In germline, CDR1 is MNHEY, CDR2 SVGAGI. The CDR3 extends over 13 amino acids. The CDR3 DNA follows: TGTGCCAGCGGAGGGACAGTTGATCAGCCCCAGCATTTT. This gives the protein CASGGTVDQPQHF.

The sample holds many counts of this clonotype. V is TRBV7-9 and J is TRBJ1-1, with TRBD1 matching 7 bases. Germline-derived CDR1 and CDR2 are SEHNR and FQNEAQ (reference sequence). CDR3 length: 14 residues. Trimming removed 5 bases from V and 1 base from J; junction bases left unmatched: 4. Here the CDR3 reads CASSLGQKNTEAFF. The CDR3, as DNA: TGTGCCAGCAGCCTGGGACAGAAGAACACTGAAGCTTTCTTT.

In this sample, this clonotype is medium-sized. The V call is TRBV29-1, the J call TRBJ2-3; unclear D gene. Germline V gives CDR1 SQVTM, CDR2 ANQGSEA. The CDR3 is 13 residues long. V gave up 2 bases and J gave up 2 bases, with 8 bases separating them. The CDR3 protein is CSVEYQYTDTQYF. CDR3 coding DNA: TGCAGCGTTGAATACCAGTACACAGATACGCAGTATTTT.

This clonotype was recorded many times. J is TRBJ2-7 and V is TRBV29-1; 7 bases line up with TRBD1. Germline lookup yields CDR1 SQVTM and CDR2 ANQGSEA. This CDR3 region has 13 residues. The junction had 6 bases not matched to a gene; V was cut back by 4 bases and J by 3 bases. The CDR3 DNA reads TGCAGCGTTGTTGGTCCAGGGGGCTACGAGCAGTACTTC. Protein product: CSVVGPGGYEQYF.

This clonotype has at least ten counts. The genes are TRBV6-5 and TRBJ2-3; 9 bases line up with TRBD2. Germline trimming cut 5 bases from V and 6 bases from J; bases unmatched to any gene: 9. Germline CDR1 reads MNHEY; CDR2 reads SVGAGI. The CDR3 spans 15 residues. CDR3 region: CASSAGLAGADTQYF. CDR3 nucleotides: TGTGCCAGCAGTGCGGGACTAGCCGGGGCGGATACGCAGTATTTT.

This clonotype was detected a few times. The V call is TRBV9, the J call TRBJ2-7; no firm D call. The CDR3 totals 14 residues. The germline CDR1 and CDR2 sequences are SGDLS and YYNGEE. V was clipped by 0 bases and J by 0 bases, with 7 bases between them. The CDR3 sequence is CASSVEGTSYEQYF. The CDR3 DNA sequence: TGTGCCAGCAGCGTAGAGGGTACCTCCTACGAGCAGTACTTC.

This clonotype was seen only a few times. The CDR3 DNA sequence: TGTGCCAGCAGCGTAACGGGGACAGGGAGTTTCGGCGCTGAAGCTTTCTTT. Residues: CASSVTGTGSFGAEAFF. The chain combines TRBV9 with TRBJ1-1, with TRBD1 matching over 9 bases. The CDR3 runs 17 residues. V gave up 1 base and J gave up 6 bases; unmatched junction bases: 13. Germline V gene data show CDR1 as SGDLS and CDR2 as YYNGEE.

This chain joins TRBV7-6 and TRBJ2-5; D is uncertain. Germline values: CDR1 SGHVS, CDR2 FNYEAQ. Trimming removed 2 bases at V and 7 bases at J, with 8 bases between. The CDR3 covers 12 residues. This CDR3 is CASSLTGGTQYF. CDR3 DNA: TGTGCCAGCAGCTTAACGGGCGGGACCCAGTACTTC.

The J gene is TRBJ2-4, the V gene TRBV28; 7 bases match TRBD2. The CDR3 sequence is 16 residues long. The junction had 6 bases not matched to a gene; V was cut back by 4 bases and J by 0 bases. CDR1 and CDR2 from the germline V gene are MDHEN and SYDVKM. The CDR3, as DNA: TGTGCCAGCAGTTCGGGAGGAGATGTAGCCAAAAACATTCAGTACTTC. Translated, it gives CASSSGGDVAKNIQYF.

This clonotype was picked up many times. The J gene is TRBJ2-5, the V gene TRBV28; 8 nucleotides agree with TRBD1. J was trimmed by 2 bases and V by 4 bases; bases with no gene match: 9. Germline lookup yields CDR1 MDHEN and CDR2 SYDVKM. The length of the CDR3 is 16 residues. CDR3 nucleotides: TGTGCCAGCAGTTCCCCCGGGACAGGTCCTCAAGAGACCCAGTACTTC. As protein: CASSSPGTGPQETQYF.

Ten or more counts support this clonotype. The chain couples TRBV29-1 to TRBJ2-6; the match to TRBD1 covers 11 bases. Germline lookup yields CDR1 SQVTM and CDR2 ANQGSEA. V dropped 4 bases and J dropped 0; count of bases not matched to a gene: 8. CDR3 length: 18 residues. The CDR3 nucleotides are TGCAGCGTTGTCCCACCGGGACAGGGGGGCTCTGGGGCCAACGTCCTGACTTTC. Amino acid sequence: CSVVPPGQGGSGANVLTF.

This clonotype was counted only a few times. V and J are TRBV7-8 and TRBJ2-3; 11 positions agree with TRBD2. The J segment lost 4 bases and the V segment lost 3 bases, leaving 3 bases of the junction unmatched. This CDR3 contains 15 residues. In germline, CDR1 is SGHVS, CDR2 FQNEAQ. In DNA form, the CDR3 reads TGTGCCAGCAGCTTGAATAGCGGGAGGGCAGATACGCAGTATTTT. Its translation: CASSLNSGRADTQYF.

Many counts were recorded for this clonotype. The V gene is TRBV7-9, the J gene TRBJ2-7, with unresolved D. CDR1 and CDR2 from the germline V gene are SEHNR and FQNEAQ (reference sequence). V shed 1 base and J shed 4 bases, with 2 bases lying between them. The CDR3 extends over 11 amino acids. CDR3 loop: CASSLVYEQYF. For the CDR3, the DNA is TGTGCCAGCAGCTTAGTATACGAGCAGTACTTC.

This clonotype showed up many times. V is TRBV18 and J is TRBJ1-5, with TRBD1 matching over 7 bases. This CDR3 is built from 17 residues. Germline V lookup: CDR1 KGHSH, CDR2 LQKENI. V lost 3 bases to trimming and J lost 3 bases; unmatched junction nucleotides: 11. The CDR3 reads CASSPRSRDSDNQPQHF. The CDR3 coding sequence is TGTGCCAGCTCACCCCGAAGCCGGGACAGTGACAATCAGCCCCAGCATTTT. Looking up the rest from reference TRBV18 and TRBJ1-5 gives the full variable domain: NAGVMQNPRHLVRRRGQEARLRCSPMKGHSHVYWYRQLPEEGLKFMVYLQKENIIDESGMPKERFSAEFPKEGPSILRIQQVVRGDSAAYFCASSPRSRDSDNQPQHFGDGTRLSIL.

The table lists this clonotype with many counts. This rearrangement joins TRBV13 to TRBJ2-7; no clear D gene. This CDR3 region has 14 residues. Trimming took off 5 bases at V and 0 bases at J, with 11 bases between the two ends. The germline V gene has CDR1 PRHDT and CDR2 FYEKMQ (reference sequence). In DNA form, the CDR3 reads TGTGCCAGCAGCAGGATGGTCAGCTCCTACGAGCAGTACTTC. Translating it yields CASSRMVSSYEQYF.

This clonotype has ten or more counts. This rearrangement joins TRBV21-1 to TRBJ2-1; the DNA was not used to check the table's D call, TRBD1. TRBV21-1 is deemed a pseudogene. The CDR3 is 14 residues long. The CDR3 is CASRWPGTYNEQFF. The CDR3 nucleotides are TGTGCCAGCCGCTGGCCGGGGACCTACAATGAGCAGTTCTTC.

V gene TRBV5-6 combines with J gene TRBJ2-7, with D maybe TRBD2 (5 bases). Trimming shortened V by 6 bases and J by 2 bases, and 21 bases separated the two germline ends. The CDR3 covers 16 residues. The germline CDR1 and CDR2 sequences are SGHDT and YYEEEE. The CDR3 region has the DNA TGTGCCAGCACCAACTCCGGAGGAGCCGAAACCTACGAGCAGTACTTC. Translation gives CASTNSGGAETYEQYF.

This clonotype was picked up many times. The V and J genes are TRBV9 and TRBJ2-1; no clear D gene. Germline V CDR1 and CDR2: SGDLS, YYNGEE. Deletions cut 6 bases from V and 2 bases from J, with 12 bases between. This CDR3 is built from 14 residues. The CDR3 protein is CASTPFGTYNEQFF. CDR3 DNA: TGTGCCAGCACCCCGTTTGGGACCTACAATGAGCAGTTCTTC.